This T cell receptor beta chain came from a study of post-analysis software for immune sequencing data (dated by TCRdb to 2013 to 2016). At the level of the whole study: Disease courses on record covered relapsing-remitting, secondary progressive and progressive-relapsing multiple sclerosis, though some patients had no subtype annotation. A subset of samples was prepared in parallel using single-end sample barcoding, then pooled and co-amplified after Illumina adapter ligation. The patient repertoires were compared against approximately eleven previously published healthy control repertoires obtained from donors aged about 6 to 25 years. Overall results and qualifications from the work: When samples were clustered directly using the F measure, samples prepared in the same batch co-clustered strongly, which prompted a batch-effect correction. A few TRBV segments, including TRBV5-6, TRBV5-1 and TRBV20-1, were significantly more frequent in patients than controls. Multiple sclerosis patients had significantly lower normalized Chao1 diversity than controls, a result that suggests substantial peripheral T-cell clonal expansion. The multiple sclerosis patient group was slightly younger than the control group.

To demonstrate the VDJtools post-analysis software, TCR beta repertoires were profiled from the peripheral blood of some 12 young patients with multiple sclerosis. The multiple sclerosis patients were children and adolescents between roughly 6 and 17 years of age. Comment on this clonotype: The clone's antigen remains unknown. No much larger clone exists at a distance of one base, and base qualities are not known.

Receptor amplification or capture employed PCR. TCRdb shows the sequencer as Illumina HiSeq 2500. Unique molecular identifiers were incorporated into TCR beta cDNA libraries to reduce PCR and sequencing biases. Roughly 500,000 cDNA molecules were obtained for every 1 to 10 million input T cells, so each molecule roughly corresponded to one T cell. The same protocol used for the earlier healthy control dataset was applied to prepare and sequence the patient libraries. Within a given batch, samples were prepared together, multiplexed and sequenced on the same HiSeq lane. Per the source publication's procedure: MIGEC handled the raw barcoded reads, throwing out single-read molecular identifier groups before consensus assembly and CDR3 extraction. Clonotype tables were post-analysed with VDJtools, normalizing diversity by down-sampling all datasets to the smallest sample size. In repertoire overlap clustering, CDR3 amino acid sequences, but not nucleotide sequences, were matched to correct batch-related cross-sample contamination. TCRdb itself trimmed the public reads at Q25 with fastp, ran MiXCR and retained productive beta chains. Every entry covers one CDR3 protein and lists the most common genes and DNA from its rows. TCRdb, not the original authors, processed these V and J calls. This sample holds 740,000 or so distinct CDR3 sequences; 53% were observed only once. The biggest ten clones account for 4% to 5.5% of the sample.

The CDR3, cysteine through phenylalanine, is 14 amino acids long. The kept DNA is CDR3 alone, 42 bases in frame from the first base. V is clipped by 6 bases and J by 11 bases, and the sequence between their germline boundaries is 25 bases long. CDR1 is given as DFQATT and CDR2 as SNEGSKA, both from the germline V gene (reference sequence). The receptor was isolated from a girl under 18 with multiple sclerosis. Sequencing was performed on blood. The receptor chain draws on TRBV20-1 and TRBJ2-5; the D segment could be TRBD2, given 6 matching bases. This receptor has the CDR3 CSATLALATDEQYF. The sequence in DNA is TGCAGTGCCACGCTCGCACTAGCCACAGATGAGCAGTACTTC.